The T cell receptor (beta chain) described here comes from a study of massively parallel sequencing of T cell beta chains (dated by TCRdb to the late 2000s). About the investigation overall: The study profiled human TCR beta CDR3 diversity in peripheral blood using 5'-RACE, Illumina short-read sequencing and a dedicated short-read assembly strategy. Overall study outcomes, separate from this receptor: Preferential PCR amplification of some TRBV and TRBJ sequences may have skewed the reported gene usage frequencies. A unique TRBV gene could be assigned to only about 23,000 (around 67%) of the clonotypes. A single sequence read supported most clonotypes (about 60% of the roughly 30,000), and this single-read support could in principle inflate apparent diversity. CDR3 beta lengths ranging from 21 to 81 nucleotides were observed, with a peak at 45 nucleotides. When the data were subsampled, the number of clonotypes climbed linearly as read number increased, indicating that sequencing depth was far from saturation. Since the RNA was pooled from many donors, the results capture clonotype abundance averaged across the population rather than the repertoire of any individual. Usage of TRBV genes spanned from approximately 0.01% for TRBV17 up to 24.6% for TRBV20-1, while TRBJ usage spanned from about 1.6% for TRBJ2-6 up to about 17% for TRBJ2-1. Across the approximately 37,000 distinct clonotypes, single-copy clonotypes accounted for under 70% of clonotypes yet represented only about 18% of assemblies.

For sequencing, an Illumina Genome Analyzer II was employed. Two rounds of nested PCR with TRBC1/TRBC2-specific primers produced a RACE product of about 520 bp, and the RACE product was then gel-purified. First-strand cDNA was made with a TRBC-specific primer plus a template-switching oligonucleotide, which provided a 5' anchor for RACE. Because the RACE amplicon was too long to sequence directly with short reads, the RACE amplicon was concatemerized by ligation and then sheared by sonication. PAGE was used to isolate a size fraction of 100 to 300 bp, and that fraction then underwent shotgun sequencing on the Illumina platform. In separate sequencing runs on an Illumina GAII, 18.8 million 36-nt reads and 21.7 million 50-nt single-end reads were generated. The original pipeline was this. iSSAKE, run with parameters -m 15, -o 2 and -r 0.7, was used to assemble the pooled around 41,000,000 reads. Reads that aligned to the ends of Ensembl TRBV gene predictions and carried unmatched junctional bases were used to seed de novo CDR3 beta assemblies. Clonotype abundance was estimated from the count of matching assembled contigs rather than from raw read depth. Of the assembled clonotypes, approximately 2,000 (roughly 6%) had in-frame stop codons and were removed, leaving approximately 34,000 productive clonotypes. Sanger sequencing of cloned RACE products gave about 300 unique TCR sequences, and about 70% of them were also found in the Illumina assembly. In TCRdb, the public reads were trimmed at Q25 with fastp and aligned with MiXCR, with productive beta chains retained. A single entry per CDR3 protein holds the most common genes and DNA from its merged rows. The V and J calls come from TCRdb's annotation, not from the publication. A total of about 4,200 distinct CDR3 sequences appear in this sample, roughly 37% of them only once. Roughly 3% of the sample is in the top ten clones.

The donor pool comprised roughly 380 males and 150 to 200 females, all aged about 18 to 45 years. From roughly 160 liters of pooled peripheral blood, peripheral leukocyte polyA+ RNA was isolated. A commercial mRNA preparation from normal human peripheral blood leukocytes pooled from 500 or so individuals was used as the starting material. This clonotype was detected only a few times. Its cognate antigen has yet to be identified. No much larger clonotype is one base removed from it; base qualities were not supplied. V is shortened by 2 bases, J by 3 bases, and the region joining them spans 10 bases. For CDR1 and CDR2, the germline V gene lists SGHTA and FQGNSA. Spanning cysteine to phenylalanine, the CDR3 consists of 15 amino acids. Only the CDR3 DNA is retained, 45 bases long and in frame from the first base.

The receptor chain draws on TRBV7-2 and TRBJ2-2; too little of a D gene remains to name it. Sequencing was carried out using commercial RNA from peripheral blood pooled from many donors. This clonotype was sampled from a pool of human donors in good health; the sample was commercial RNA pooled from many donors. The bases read TGTGCCAGCAGCTTACGGTCAACAGACACCGGGGAGCTGTTTTTT. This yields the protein CASSLRSTDTGELFF.